Following are 21 T cell receptor beta chains from one sample sequenced in a study of molecular identifiers for immune sequencing clone quantification (dated by TCRdb to 2017 to 2018). The library was obtained by PCR. Sequencing was carried out with an Illumina HiSeq 4000. The raw public data were reprocessed by TCRdb itself: fastp quality trimming at Q25, MiXCR clonotype calling, in-frame beta chains only. Records with the same CDR3 protein are collapsed into one entry carrying the most frequent genes and DNA. Present in this sample are about 640,000 distinct CDR3 sequences, 15% to 20% of which were seen just once. Clones ranked in the top ten supply roughly 0.83% of the sample. The sample comprised naive CD8+ T cells from blood, with Jurkat cell RNA spiked in. What this sample's cell subset or site label stands for: FACS-sorted CD8+CD4-CCR7+CD45RA+ naive T cells. These receptors were obtained from a human donor in good health. Some libraries in this study had Jurkat cell RNA spiked in.

Ten or more counts support this clonotype. The chain recombines TRBV29-1 with TRBJ1-4; D not resolved. Germline CDR1 is SQVTM and CDR2 is ANQGSEA. There are 15 residues in the CDR3. The V and J ends lost 0 bases and 3 bases respectively, with 11 bases between them. This chain's CDR3 is CSVEDSSRPNEKLFF. The CDR3 nucleotides read TGCAGCGTTGAAGACTCGTCCAGACCTAATGAAAAACTGTTTTTT. The whole variable domain, remainder taken from reference TRBV29-1 and TRBJ1-4, is SAVISQKPSRDICQRGTSLTIQCQVDSQVTMMFWYRQQPGQSLTLIATANQGSEATYESGFVIDKFPISRPNLTFSTLTVSNMSPEDSSIYLCSVEDSSRPNEKLFFGSGTQLSVL.

This clonotype was found many times. This sequence joins TRBV6-5 and TRBJ1-2, with D uncertain. The CDR3 runs 13 residues. The germline V gene encodes CDR1 MNHEY and CDR2 SVGAGI. The V gene lost 3 bases and the J gene lost 2 bases, with 7 bases spanning the gap. In DNA form, the CDR3 reads TGTGCCAGCAGTTATACAGAAAACTATGGCTACACCTTC. Translated: CASSYTENYGYTF.

This chain links TRBV6-7 with TRBJ1-1; D ambiguous. TRBV6-7 is placed among ORFs of uncertain function. This CDR3 contains 13 residues. For the CDR3, the DNA is TGTGCAGCAAGCGGGGTGATGAGGACTGAAGCTTTCTTT. Protein product: CAASGVMRTEAFF.

This clonotype occurred many times. This chain connects TRBV7-4 to TRBJ1-5; a possible D gene is TRBD1 (5 bases). There are 13 residues in the CDR3. V was cut by 6 bases and J by 7 bases, with 13 bases left in between. Germline CDR1 reads SGHVT; CDR2 reads SQSDAQ. CDR3 loop: CASSRRVMQPQHF. The CDR3 bases are TGTGCCAGCAGTCGCAGGGTTATGCAGCCCCAGCATTTT.

This chain uses TRBV9 with TRBJ2-2, with D uncertain. The length of the CDR3 is 18 residues. V lost 0 bases to trimming and J lost 0 bases, with 15 bases between them. The V gene's germline CDR1 is SGDLS and CDR2 YYNGEE. The CDR3: CASSVALEDATNTGELFF. In nucleotides, the CDR3 is TGTGCCAGCAGCGTAGCTCTGGAAGATGCCACGAACACCGGGGAGCTGTTTTTT.

Many counts were recorded for this clonotype. This sequence joins TRBV7-9 and TRBJ2-5; D is ambiguous. There are 16 residues in the CDR3. CDR1 is SEHNR, CDR2 FQNEAQ, per germline (reference sequence). Between the trimmed V and J ends, which lost 5 bases and 1 base, there was a span of 17 bases. The CDR3 region is CASSDLSGATQETQYF. CDR3 nucleotides: TGTGCCAGCAGCGATCTGTCAGGAGCGACCCAAGAGACCCAGTACTTC.

The chain combines TRBV30 with TRBJ2-3, with unresolved D. Trimming took off 3 bases at V and 2 bases at J, with 18 bases between the two ends. CDR3 size: 16 residues. CDR1 is GTSNPN, CDR2 SVGIG, per germline (reference sequence). This CDR3 is CAWSQGGLGNTDTQYF. Here the CDR3 DNA reads TGTGCCTGGAGCCAAGGCGGCCTCGGTAACACAGATACGCAGTATTTT.

This clonotype has a count of ten or more. The chain couples TRBV6-5 to TRBJ2-1; 8 bases line up with TRBD1. This CDR3 is 14 amino acids long. Germline CDR1 MNHEY, CDR2 SVGAGI. J was trimmed by 5 bases and V by 5 bases; bases with no gene match: 5. As DNA, the CDR3 is TGTGCCAGCAGTCTCGGACAGGGCGACAATGAGCAGTTCTTC. Translating gives CASSLGQGDNEQFF.

This clonotype occurred many times. The chain is built from TRBV5-6 and TRBJ2-7; D perhaps matches TRBD1 (6 bases). The germline V gene has CDR1 SGHDT and CDR2 YYEEEE. V was clipped by 4 bases and J by 1 base, with 12 bases between them. CDR3 length: 14 amino acids. Here the CDR3 DNA reads TGTGCCAGCAGCGGGGGCCGCTGGTCCTACGAGCAGTACTTC. The encoded protein is CASSGGRWSYEQYF.

In its sample, this clonotype was seen many times. The gene calls are TRBV2 and TRBJ1-2; the D is unclear. The V and J ends lost 9 bases and 0 bases respectively, with 17 bases between them. Germline V CDR1 and CDR2: SNHLY, FYNNEI. This CDR3 region has 15 residues. CDR3: CASSPPYLTNYGYTF. For the CDR3, the DNA is TGTGCCAGTTCACCCCCGTACCTGACTAACTATGGCTACACCTTC.

In this sample, this clonotype turned up a few times. DNA of the CDR3: TGTGCCAGCAGACAACAGGGGAGCTCCTATAATTCACCCCTCCACTTT. It encodes CASRQQGSSYNSPLHF. The rearrangement uses TRBV28 and TRBJ1-6; 7 bases agree with TRBD1. Germline values: CDR1 MDHEN, CDR2 SYDVKM. With 6 bases clipped from V and 0 bases from J, the junction kept 5 bases outside the gene matches. This CDR3 is built from 16 residues.

The rearrangement uses TRBV29-1 and TRBJ2-3; D is ambiguous. The germline V gene encodes CDR1 SQVTM and CDR2 ANQGSEA. The CDR3 totals 9 residues. V dropped 0 bases and J dropped 8 bases, with 0 bases sitting between them. CDR3: CSVEDTQYF. CDR3 coding DNA: TGCAGCGTTGAAGATACGCAGTATTTT.

This clonotype was seen at least ten times. This chain connects TRBV30 to TRBJ2-1; D is ambiguous. V gave up 3 bases and J gave up 6 bases, with 12 bases separating them. CDR1 is GTSNPN, CDR2 SVGIG, per germline (reference sequence). The CDR3 is 13 amino acids. The CDR3: CAWSPGWANEQFF. In DNA, the CDR3 is TGTGCCTGGAGCCCCGGCTGGGCCAATGAGCAGTTCTTC.

In its sample, this clonotype was seen many times. The V gene is TRBV28, the J gene TRBJ1-2; 8 bases match TRBD1. The CDR3 is made up of 14 amino acids. Germline V lookup: CDR1 MDHEN, CDR2 SYDVKM. The V and J ends lost 5 bases and 4 bases, in that order; junction bases with no gene match: 6. The CDR3 sequence is CASSPGTGAYGYTF. Here the CDR3 DNA reads TGTGCCAGCAGTCCCGGGACAGGCGCCTATGGCTACACCTTC.

The chain carries TRBV4-3 and TRBJ2-3; 9 bases match TRBD1. This CDR3 has 17 amino acids. The ends lost 0 bases at V and 4 bases at J; junction bases unmatched: 8. Per germline, CDR1 LGHNA and CDR2 YSLEER. The CDR3 nucleotides read TGCGCCAGCAGCCAAGATCGGCGGGGACAGGGAGCAGATACGCAGTATTTT. Protein product: CASSQDRRGQGADTQYF.

With regard to this clonotype: With a much larger clone just one base away, this may be a read error. The chain couples TRBV5-5 to TRBJ2-5; 9 bases line up with TRBD2. The CDR3 length is 15 residues. The germline V gene encodes CDR1 SGHKS and CDR2 YYEKEE (reference sequence). CDR3 nucleotide sequence: TGCGCCAGCGGTCGGGCTAGCGGGACAGAAGAGACCCAGTACTTC. It translates to CASGRASGTEETQYF.

This clonotype was counted many times. V and J are TRBV20-1 and TRBJ2-3, with 16 bases fitting TRBD2. Germline values: CDR1 DFQATT, CDR2 SNEGSKA (reference sequence). The CDR3 extends over 14 amino acids. Here the CDR3 DNA reads TGCAGGGGACTAGCGGGAGGGAGCACAGATACGCAGTATTTT. This sequence encodes CRGLAGGSTDTQYF.

This chain connects TRBV19 to TRBJ2-7, with 7 bases matching TRBD1. Germline CDR1 and CDR2: LNHDA and SQIVND (reference sequence). V lost 5 bases, J lost 1 base, and 8 bases stayed unmatched. This CDR3 contains 15 residues. Here the CDR3 reads CASSYRDSRSYEQYF. Written as DNA, the CDR3 is TGTGCCAGTAGTTACAGGGACAGCCGGTCCTACGAGCAGTACTTC.

This clonotype has just a few counts. A single base separates this from a much larger clone, so it may be a read error. V and J are TRBV29-1 and TRBJ2-3, with 7 bases aligning to TRBD2. CDR1 and CDR2 (germline): SQVTM, ANQGSEA. The trim removed 5 bases at V and 2 bases at J, leaving 16 bases unmatched. The CDR3 loop spans 17 amino acids. CDR3 coding DNA: TGCAGCGTTCACGCCCCTGGGGGACTAAAGTCCACAGATACGCAGTATTTT. The encoded protein is CSVHAPGGLKSTDTQYF.

This clonotype was recorded many times. This chain uses TRBV20-1 with TRBJ2-5; D perhaps matches TRBD2 (5 bases). This CDR3 has 16 amino acids. Per the germline V gene, CDR1 is DFQATT and CDR2 is SNEGSKA (reference sequence). V lost 0 bases and J 2 bases, leaving 16 bases between the germline ends. CDR3 region: CSARDQYADFQETQYF. The CDR3 bases are TGCAGTGCTAGAGATCAATACGCGGACTTTCAAGAGACCCAGTACTTC.

Worth noting for this clonotype: Possible read error: a much larger clone is one base away. The rearrangement joins TRBV14 to TRBJ2-7; D perhaps matches TRBD1 (5 bases). The CDR3 totals 15 residues. Germline CDR1 is SGHDN and CDR2 is FVKESK. V was cut by 4 bases and J by 0 bases, with 13 bases left in between. The CDR3 reads CASSRLDSYSYEQYF. The CDR3 DNA follows: TGTGCCAGCAGCCGACTTGACAGTTACTCCTACGAGCAGTACTTC.